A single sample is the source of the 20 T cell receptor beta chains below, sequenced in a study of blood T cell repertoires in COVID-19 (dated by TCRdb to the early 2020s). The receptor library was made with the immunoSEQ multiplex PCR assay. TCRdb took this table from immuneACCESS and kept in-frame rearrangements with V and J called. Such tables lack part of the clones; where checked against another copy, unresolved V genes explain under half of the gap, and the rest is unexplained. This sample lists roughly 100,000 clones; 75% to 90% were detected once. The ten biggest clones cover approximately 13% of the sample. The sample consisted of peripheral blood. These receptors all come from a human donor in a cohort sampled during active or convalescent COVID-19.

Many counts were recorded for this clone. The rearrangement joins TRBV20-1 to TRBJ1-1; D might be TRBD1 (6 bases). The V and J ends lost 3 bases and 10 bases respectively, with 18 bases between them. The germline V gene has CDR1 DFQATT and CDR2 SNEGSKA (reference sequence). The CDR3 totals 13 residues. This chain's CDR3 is CSASSEGGARAFF. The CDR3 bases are TGCAGTGCTAGTTCCGAGGGGGGGGCGCGAGCTTTCTTT.

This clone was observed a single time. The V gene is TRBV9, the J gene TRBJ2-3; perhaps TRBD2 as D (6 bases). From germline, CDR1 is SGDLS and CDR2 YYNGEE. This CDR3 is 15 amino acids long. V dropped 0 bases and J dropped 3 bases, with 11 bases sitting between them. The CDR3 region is CASSVGDLSTDTQYF. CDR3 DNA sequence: TGTGCCAGCAGCGTAGGGGACTTATCTACAGATACGCAGTATTTT.

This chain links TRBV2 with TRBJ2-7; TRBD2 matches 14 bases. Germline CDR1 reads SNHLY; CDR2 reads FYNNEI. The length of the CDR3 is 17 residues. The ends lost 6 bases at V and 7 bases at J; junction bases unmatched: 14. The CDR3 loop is CASRDFQTSGGGREQYF. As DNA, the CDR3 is TGTGCCAGCAGGGATTTTCAGACTAGCGGGGGGGGAAGGGAGCAGTACTTC.

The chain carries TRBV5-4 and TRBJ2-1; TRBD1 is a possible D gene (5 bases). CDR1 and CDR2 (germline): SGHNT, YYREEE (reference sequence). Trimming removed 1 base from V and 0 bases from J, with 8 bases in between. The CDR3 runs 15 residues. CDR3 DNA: TGTGCCAGCAGCTTGACAGGCCGCTCCTACAATGAGCAGTTCTTC. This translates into CASSLTGRSYNEQFF. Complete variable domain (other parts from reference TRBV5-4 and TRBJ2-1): ETGVTQSPTHLIKTRGQQVTLRCSSQSGHNTVSWYQQALGQGPQFIFQYYREEENGRGNFPPRFSGLQFPNYSSELNVNALELDDSALYLCASSLTGRSYNEQFFGPGTRLTVL.

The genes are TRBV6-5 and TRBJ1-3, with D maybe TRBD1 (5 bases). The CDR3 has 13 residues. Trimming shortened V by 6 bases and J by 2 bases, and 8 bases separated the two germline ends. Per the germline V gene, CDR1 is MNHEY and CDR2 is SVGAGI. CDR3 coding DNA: TGTGCCAGCAGGAGGACAACTGGAAACACCATATATTTT. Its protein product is CASRRTTGNTIYF.

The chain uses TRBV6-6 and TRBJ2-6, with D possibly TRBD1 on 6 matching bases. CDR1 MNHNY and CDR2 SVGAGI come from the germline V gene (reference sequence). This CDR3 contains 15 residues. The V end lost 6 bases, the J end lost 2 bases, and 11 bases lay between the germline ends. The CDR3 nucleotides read TGTGCCAGCAGGCCCCCAGGGGCTGGGGCCAACGTCCTGACTTTC. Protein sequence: CASRPPGAGANVLTF.

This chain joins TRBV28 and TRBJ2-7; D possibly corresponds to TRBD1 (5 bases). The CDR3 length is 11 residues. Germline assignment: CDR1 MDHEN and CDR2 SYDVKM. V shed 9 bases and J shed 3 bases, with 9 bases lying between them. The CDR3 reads CARARVYEQYF. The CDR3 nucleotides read TGTGCCAGGGCCAGGGTCTACGAGCAGTACTTC.

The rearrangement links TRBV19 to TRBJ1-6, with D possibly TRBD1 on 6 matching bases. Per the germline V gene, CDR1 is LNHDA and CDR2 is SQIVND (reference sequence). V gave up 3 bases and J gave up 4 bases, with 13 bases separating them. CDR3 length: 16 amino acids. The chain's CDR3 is CASSIHRVKYNSPLHF. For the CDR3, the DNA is TGTGCCAGTAGTATCCACAGGGTGAAATATAATTCACCCCTCCACTTT.

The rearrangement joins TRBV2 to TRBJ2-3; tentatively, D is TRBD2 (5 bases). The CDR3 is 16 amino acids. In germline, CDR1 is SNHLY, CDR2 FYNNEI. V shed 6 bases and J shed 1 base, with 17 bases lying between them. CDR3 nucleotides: TGTGCCAGCAGCACTGGCGGGCGTAGAGGCACAGATACGCAGTATTTT. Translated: CASSTGGRRGTDTQYF. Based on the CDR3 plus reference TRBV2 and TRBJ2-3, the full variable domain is EPEVTQTPSHQVTQMGQEVILRCVPISNHLYFYWYRQILGQKVEFLVSFYNNEISEKSEIFDDQFSVERPDGSNFTLKIRSTKLEDSAMYFCASSTGGRRGTDTQYFGPGTRLTVL.

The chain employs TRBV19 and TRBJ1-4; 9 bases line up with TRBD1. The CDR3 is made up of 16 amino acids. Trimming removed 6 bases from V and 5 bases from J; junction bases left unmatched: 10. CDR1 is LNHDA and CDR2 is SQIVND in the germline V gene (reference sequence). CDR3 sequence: CASRTGQGDPNEKLFF. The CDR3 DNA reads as TGTGCCAGTAGGACGGGACAGGGCGACCCGAATGAAAAACTGTTTTTT.

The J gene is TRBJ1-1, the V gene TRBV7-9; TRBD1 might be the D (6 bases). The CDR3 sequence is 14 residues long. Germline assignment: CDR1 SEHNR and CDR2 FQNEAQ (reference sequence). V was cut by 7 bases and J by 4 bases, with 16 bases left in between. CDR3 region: CASTPRGGGTEAFF. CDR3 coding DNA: TGTGCCAGCACTCCGAGAGGGGGTGGCACTGAAGCTTTCTTT.

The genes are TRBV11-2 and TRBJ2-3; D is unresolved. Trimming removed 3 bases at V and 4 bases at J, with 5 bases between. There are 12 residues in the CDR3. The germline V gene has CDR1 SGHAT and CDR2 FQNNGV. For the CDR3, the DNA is TGTGCCAGCAGCTTCTCTGCAGATACGCAGTATTTT. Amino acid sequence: CASSFSADTQYF.

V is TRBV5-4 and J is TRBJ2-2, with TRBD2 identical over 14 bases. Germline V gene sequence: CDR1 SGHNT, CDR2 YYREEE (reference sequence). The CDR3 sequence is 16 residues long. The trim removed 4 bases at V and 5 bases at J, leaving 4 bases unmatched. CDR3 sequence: CASSPGLAGGTGELFF. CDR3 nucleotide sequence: TGTGCCAGCAGCCCCGGACTAGCGGGGGGTACCGGGGAGCTGTTTTTT.

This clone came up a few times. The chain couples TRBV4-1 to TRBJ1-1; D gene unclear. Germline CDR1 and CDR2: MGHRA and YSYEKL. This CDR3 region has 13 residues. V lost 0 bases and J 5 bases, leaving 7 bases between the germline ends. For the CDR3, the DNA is TGCGCCAGCAGCCAAGATCGGAGGACTGAAGCTTTCTTT. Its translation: CASSQDRRTEAFF.

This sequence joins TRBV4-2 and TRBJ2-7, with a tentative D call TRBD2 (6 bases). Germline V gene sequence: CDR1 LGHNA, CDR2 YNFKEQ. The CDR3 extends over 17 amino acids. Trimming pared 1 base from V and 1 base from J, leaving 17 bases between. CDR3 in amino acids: CASSQVRAGTTSYEQYF. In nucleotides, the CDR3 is TGTGCCAGCAGCCAAGTGAGGGCGGGGACCACATCCTACGAGCAGTACTTC.

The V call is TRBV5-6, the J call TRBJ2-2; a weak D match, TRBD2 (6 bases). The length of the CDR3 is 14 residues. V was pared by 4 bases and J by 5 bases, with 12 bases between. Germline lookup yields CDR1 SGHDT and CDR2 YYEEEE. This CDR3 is CASSPEGGTGELFF. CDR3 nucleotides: TGTGCCAGCAGCCCGGAGGGCGGTACCGGGGAGCTGTTTTTT.

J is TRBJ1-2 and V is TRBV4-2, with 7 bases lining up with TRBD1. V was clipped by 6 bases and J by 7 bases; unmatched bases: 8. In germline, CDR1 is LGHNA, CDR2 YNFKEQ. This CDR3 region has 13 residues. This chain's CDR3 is CASRPDRDFGYTF. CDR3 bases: TGTGCCAGCAGACCCGACAGGGACTTTGGCTACACCTTC.

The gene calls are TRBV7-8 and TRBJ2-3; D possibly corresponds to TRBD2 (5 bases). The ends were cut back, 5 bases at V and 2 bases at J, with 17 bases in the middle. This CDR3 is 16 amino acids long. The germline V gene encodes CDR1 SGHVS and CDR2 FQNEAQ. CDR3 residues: CASSPGFTGSTDTQYF. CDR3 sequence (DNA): TGTGCCAGCAGCCCTGGATTTACGGGGTCCACAGATACGCAGTATTTT.

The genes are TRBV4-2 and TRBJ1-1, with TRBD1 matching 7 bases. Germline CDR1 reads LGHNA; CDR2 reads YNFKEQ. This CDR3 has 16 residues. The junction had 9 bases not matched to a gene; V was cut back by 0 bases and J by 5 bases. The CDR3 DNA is TGTGCCAGCAGCCAAGAAAAGGGGGCCCGAGGGACTGAAGCTTTCTTT. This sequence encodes CASSQEKGARGTEAFF.

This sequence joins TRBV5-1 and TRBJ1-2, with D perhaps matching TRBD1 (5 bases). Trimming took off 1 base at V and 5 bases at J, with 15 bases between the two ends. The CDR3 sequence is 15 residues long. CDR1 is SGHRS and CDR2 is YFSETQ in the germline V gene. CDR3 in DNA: TGCGCCAGCAGCTTGAGCCCCGGGGGTGCATATGGCTACACCTTC. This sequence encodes CASSLSPGGAYGYTF.